This T cell receptor (beta chain) was profiled in a study of persistence of HIV-infected CD4 T cells. Turning to the study itself: CD4+ T cells responding to CMV or HIV-1 Gag were isolated.

An overlapping HIV-1 Gag peptide pool stimulated these cells at roughly 0.97 ug/peptide/mL. Memory cells lacking CD40L and CD69 with high CD45RO were sorted. Suppressive ART was started during chronic HIV-1 infection in these adults. Donors had CD4+ T cell counts above 400 cells/uL and were CMV-seropositive. CD8+ T cells were removed from PBMCs prior to stimulation. This was the immunoSEQ version 4 assay in survey mode. Here immunoSEQ multiplex PCR was the method, and the copy in TCRdb shows in-frame clones only, minus some. The table lists about 41,000 clones, about 80% of them singletons. CDR1 is KGHSH and CDR2 is LQKENI in the germline V gene. V was pared by 0 bases and J by 4 bases, with 13 bases between. The CDR3 extends over 16 amino acids. A word on this clone: The antigen is not known.

The chain uses TRBV18 and TRBJ1-3; D is ambiguous. The sequences come from CD4+ T cells sorted from PBMCs after roughly 18-hour stimulation, collected from a patient who received antiretroviral therapy. The TCR originated in an adult man with HIV who was CMV-seropositive. The CDR3 bases are TGTGCCAGCTCACCACCGGCAGGCATGACGGGAAACACCATATATTTT. It translates to CASSPPAGMTGNTIYF.